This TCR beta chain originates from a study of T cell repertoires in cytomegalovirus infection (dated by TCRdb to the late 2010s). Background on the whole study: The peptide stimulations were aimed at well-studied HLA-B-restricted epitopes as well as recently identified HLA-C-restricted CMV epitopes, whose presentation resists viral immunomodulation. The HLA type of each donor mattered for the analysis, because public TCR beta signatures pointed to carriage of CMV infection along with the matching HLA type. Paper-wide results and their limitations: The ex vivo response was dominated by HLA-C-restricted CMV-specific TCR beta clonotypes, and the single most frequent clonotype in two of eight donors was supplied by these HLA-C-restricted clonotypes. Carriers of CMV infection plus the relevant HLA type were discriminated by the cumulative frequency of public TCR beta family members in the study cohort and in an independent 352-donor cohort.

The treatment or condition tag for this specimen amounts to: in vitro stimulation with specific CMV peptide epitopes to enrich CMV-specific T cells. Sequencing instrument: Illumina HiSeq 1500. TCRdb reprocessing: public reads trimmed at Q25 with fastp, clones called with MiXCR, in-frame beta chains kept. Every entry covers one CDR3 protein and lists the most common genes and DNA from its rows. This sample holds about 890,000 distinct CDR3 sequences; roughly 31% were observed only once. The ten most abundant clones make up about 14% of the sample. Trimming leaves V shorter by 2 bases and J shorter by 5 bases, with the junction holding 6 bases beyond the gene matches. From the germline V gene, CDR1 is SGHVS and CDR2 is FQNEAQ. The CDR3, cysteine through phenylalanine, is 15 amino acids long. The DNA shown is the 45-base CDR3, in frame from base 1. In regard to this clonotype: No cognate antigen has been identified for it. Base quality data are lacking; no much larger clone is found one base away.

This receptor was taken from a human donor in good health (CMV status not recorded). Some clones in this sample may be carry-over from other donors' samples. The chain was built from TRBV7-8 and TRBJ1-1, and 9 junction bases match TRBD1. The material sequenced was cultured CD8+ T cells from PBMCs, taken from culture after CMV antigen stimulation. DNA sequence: TGTGCCAGCAGCTTACCCGGGACAGGGAATACTGAAGCTTTCTTT. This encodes CASSLPGTGNTEAFF.